This T cell receptor beta chain was recovered during a study of shared clonotypes between healthy human individuals. The data were produced by immunoSEQ multiplex PCR, yet TCRdb's version contains in-frame clones alone and is incomplete. Of around 1.9 million clones in the sample, around 93% were seen once. There are 13 residues in the CDR3. With 6 bases removed from V and 3 bases from J, the gap between germline ends came to 12 bases. Germline CDR1 MNHNS, CDR2 SASEGT. CD45RO-negative, CCR7-positively selected cells formed the naive CD8 fraction, excluding terminally differentiated effector memory CD45RA+ cells. Remarks on this clone: Its antigen is not identified.

Study results and caveats: Memory subsets generally showed lower estimated richness than naive subsets.

The chain recombines TRBV6-1 with TRBJ2-7; no reliable D call. The specimen was naive CD8+ T cells from PBMCs. This TCR derives from a man aged 18 to 30 in good health. Some clones in this sample may be carry-over from other donors' samples. CDR3 protein: CASSMTVHYEQYF. The CDR3 nucleotides read TGTGCCAGCAGCATGACGGTCCACTACGAGCAGTACTTC.